This paragraph covers one T cell receptor beta chain sequence. The junction departs from the called germline gene at one end, perhaps through a read error. This sample is drawn from a study of blood T cell repertoires in COVID-19. The overall study: The study drew acute and convalescent COVID-19 samples from the United States, Italy and Spain. Sources were T cells, B-cell-depleted T cells, or PBMCs; the material itself was cDNA or gDNA.

The CDR3 is made up of 14 amino acids. Looked up from germline, CDR1 is SNHLY and CDR2 is FYNNEI. Sequencing was performed with immunoSEQ multiplex PCR; in TCRdb, only in-frame clones are kept and a portion is missing. The sample includes about 210,000 clones, over 75% of them seen just once. The genes are TRBV2 and TRBJ2-2; 8 nucleotides agree with TRBD1. The sample was PBMCs or T cells enriched from blood (not recorded which). The sequence was obtained from a man aged 25-45 years in a cohort exposed to, infected with or recovered from COVID-19 (not recorded which). Written as DNA, the CDR3 is TGTGCCAGCAGGGAAGGACAGGGAGCCGGGGAGCTGTTTTTT. Protein: CASREGQGAGELFF.